Listed here is a single TCR beta chain. These data come from a study of T cell changes during pregnancy in multiple sclerosis. TCRdb keeps only in-frame clones here, not all; method: immunoSEQ multiplex PCR. The data show about 92,000 clones, about 93% seen once. Germline V gives CDR1 SGHTA, CDR2 FQGNSA. The CDR3 length is 14 residues. Trimming shortened V by 1 base and J by 5 bases, and 11 bases separated the two germline ends. The TCR comes from a female donor with multiple sclerosis, enrolled in a pregnancy study. The V and J genes are TRBV7-2 and TRBJ2-5; the D gene is possibly TRBD2 (6 bases). This sample comprised peripheral blood, obtained in the first trimester of pregnancy. The CDR3 protein is CASSLVGGVETQYF. CDR3 nucleotides: TGTGCCAGCAGCTTAGTGGGGGGAGTGGAGACCCAGTACTTC.